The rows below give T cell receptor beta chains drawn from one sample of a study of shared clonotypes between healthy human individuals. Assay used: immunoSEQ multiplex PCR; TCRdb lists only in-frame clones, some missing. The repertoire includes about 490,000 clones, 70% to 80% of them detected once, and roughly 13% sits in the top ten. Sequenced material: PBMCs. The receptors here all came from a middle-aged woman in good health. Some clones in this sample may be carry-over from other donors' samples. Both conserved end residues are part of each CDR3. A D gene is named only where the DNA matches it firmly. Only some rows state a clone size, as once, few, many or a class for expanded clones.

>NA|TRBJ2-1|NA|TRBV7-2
CASSTQAGQGLSYNEQFF
TGTGCCAGCAGCACTCAAGCGGGCCAGGGCCTCTCCTACAATGAGCAGTTCTTC
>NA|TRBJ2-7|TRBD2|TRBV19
CASSLAANSYEQYF
TGTGCCAGTAGTCTAGCGGCGAACTCCTACGAGCAGTACTTC
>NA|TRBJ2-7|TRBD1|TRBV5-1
CASSLDPGTAIPVYEQYF
TGCGCCAGCAGCTTGGATCCCGGGACAGCAATCCCGGTGTACGAGCAGTACTTC
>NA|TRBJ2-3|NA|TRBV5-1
CATSDALGGTSTDTQYF
TGCGCCACCAGCGACGCTTTGGGGGGAACTAGCACAGATACGCAGTATTTT
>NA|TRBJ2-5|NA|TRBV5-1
CASSLFQLPTLETQYF
TGCGCCAGCAGCTTGTTTCAACTACCAACCCTAGAGACCCAGTACTTC
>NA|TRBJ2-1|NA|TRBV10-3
CAISDRVRVDSYNEQFF
TGTGCCATCAGTGACCGGGTGAGGGTAGACTCCTACAATGAGCAGTTCTTC
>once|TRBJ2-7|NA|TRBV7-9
CASSRDWNGDEQYF
TGTGCCAGCAGCCGGGACTGGAATGGGGACGAGCAGTACTTC
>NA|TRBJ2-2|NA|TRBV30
CAWRSETGELFF
TGTGCCTGGAGGTCGGAAACCGGGGAGCTGTTTTTT
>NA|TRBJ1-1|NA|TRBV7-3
CASSRAGTTGAFF
TGTGCCAGCAGCAGAGCCGGGACCACAGGCGCTTTCTTT
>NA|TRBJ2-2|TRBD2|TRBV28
CASSPYRGRGRDTGELFF
TGTGCCAGCAGTCCCTACCGGGGGAGGGGCAGGGACACCGGGGAGCTGTTTTTT
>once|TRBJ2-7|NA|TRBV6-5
CASRRVASSYEQYF
TGTGCCAGCAGAAGGGTGGCGAGCTCCTACGAGCAGTACTTC
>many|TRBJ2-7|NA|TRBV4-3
CASSQVGWGDRYEQYF
TGCGCCAGCAGCCAAGTCGGGTGGGGCGACCGCTACGAGCAGTACTTC
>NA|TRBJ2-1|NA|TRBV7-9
CASSSSGSYNEQFF
TGTGCCAGCAGCTCCTCCGGGTCCTACAATGAGCAGTTCTTC
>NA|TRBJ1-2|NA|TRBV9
CASSVTGNYGYTF
TGTGCCAGCAGCGTAACAGGGAATTATGGCTACACCTTC
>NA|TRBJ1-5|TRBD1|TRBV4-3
CASSQDPQGAQPQHF
TGCGCCAGCAGCCAAGATCCCCAGGGGGCTCAGCCCCAGCATTTT
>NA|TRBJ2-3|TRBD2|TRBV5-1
CASGTSGSRTDTQYF
TGCGCCAGCGGAACGAGCGGGAGCCGCACAGATACGCAGTATTTT
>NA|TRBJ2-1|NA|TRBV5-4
CASSAQRNNEQFF
TGTGCCAGCAGCGCCCAGAGAAACAATGAGCAGTTCTTC
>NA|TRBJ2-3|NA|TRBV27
CASKPPISTDTQYF
TGTGCCAGCAAGCCCCCCATAAGCACAGATACGCAGTATTTT
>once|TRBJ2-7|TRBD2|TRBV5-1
CASSLGGLGGYEQYF
TGCGCCAGCAGCTTGGGGGGACTAGGAGGCTACGAGCAGTACTTC